The entry below describes one T cell receptor (beta chain). Germline loops: CDR1 MGHRA, CDR2 YSYEKL. The CDR3 contains 19 residues. Losses at the gene ends were 4 bases for V and 0 bases for J; bases not matched to a gene: 9. These data originate in a study of blood T cell repertoires in COVID-19. The assay was immunoSEQ multiplex PCR, and TCRdb's table has in-frame clones only and misses some. The data show about 190,000 clones, 84% seen once. This sequence originates from a man aged 25-40 years with active or convalescent COVID-19. Sequenced input: peripheral blood. The chain joins TRBV4-1 to TRBJ2-1, with 13 positions matching TRBD2. The CDR3 sequence is CASSRKPGLAGSSYNEQFF. The CDR3 coding sequence is TGCGCCAGCAGCCGGAAGCCGGGACTAGCGGGAAGCTCCTACAATGAGCAGTTCTTC.